This TCR beta chain derives from a study of response to subunit inactivated influenza vaccine. V was pared by 3 bases and J by 10 bases, with 19 bases between. This CDR3 has 15 amino acids. The germline V gene encodes CDR1 MDHEN and CDR2 SYDVKM. A few counts support this clonotype. Its antigen is not identified. Overall study results and limits: With each seasonal influenza vaccination, the authors suggested, few new T cells are recruited.

MiXCR, run by TCRdb on the RT-PCR reads, gives a single entry per CDR3 protein. This table holds about 190,000 distinct CDR3 sequences, approximately 15% found once. The source was CD8+ T cells sorted from PBMCs, collected around 5 days after vaccination. J is TRBJ2-1 and V is TRBV28; perhaps D is TRBD1 or TRBD2 (5 bases each). The receptor's source is a man aged 50-60 years who received an inactivated influenza vaccine. The CDR3 reads CASSLLVGDLSEQFF. CDR3 DNA: TGTGCCAGCAGTTTGTTAGTGGGGGACCTATCCGAGCAGTTCTTC.